Detailed here is one T cell receptor beta chain. The antigen is not known. This sample is drawn from a study of Ad26.COV2.S vaccination and SARS-CoV-2 variants. Study information: The authors gave Ad26.COV2.S intramuscularly, either once or twice 56 days apart.

Indicated treatment: around 19 received Ad26.COV2.S at low or high dose, single or two shots; about 5 received placebo; per-sample allocation not given. The samples were gathered on day 63 after the first injection of vaccine or placebo. Ad26 vector vaccine expressed Wuhan-strain SARS-CoV-2 spike. Profiled with immunoSEQ multiplex PCR; TCRdb holds only in-frame clones, not every one. The data contain more than 300,000 clones, approximately 86% of them singletons. CDR3 length: 15 residues. Germline assignment: CDR1 SEHNR and CDR2 FQNEAQ (reference sequence). The V and J ends lost 5 bases and 4 bases, in that order; junction bases with no gene match: 10. Whole-study findings and limits: Vaccine recipients and placebo recipients showed similar non-spike TCR breadth.

The chain has TRBV7-9 and TRBJ1-2; 7 nucleotides match TRBD1. The starting material was peripheral blood, obtained in a trial of Ad26.COV2.S vaccine versus placebo. The receptor's source is a person between 18 and 60 years old who received the Ad26.COV2.S COVID-19 vaccine or a placebo. The chain's CDR3 is CASSELDQGGYGYTF. CDR3 sequence (DNA): TGTGCCAGCAGCGAATTAGACCAGGGGGGCTATGGCTACACCTTC.